What follows is one T cell receptor (beta chain) and its context. Study processing details: Estimated nucleated cell counts came from reference gene primer amplification. Generated by immunoSEQ multiplex PCR, the TCRdb table keeps only in-frame clones and is missing some. V, J and clone size are those of that table, while D and trimming were read from the DNA. The sample lists about 190,000 clones, 79% seen once, with around a sixth in the top ten. CDR1 MDHEN and CDR2 SYDVKM come from the germline V gene. The V and J ends lost 3 bases and 2 bases respectively, with 10 bases between them. The CDR3 is made up of 14 amino acids. This record belongs to a study of blood T cell repertoires in COVID-19. The overall study: Samples taken during acute and convalescent COVID-19 were collected in the United States, Italy and Spain. The analysed material was cDNA or gDNA that came from T cells, B-cell-depleted T cells, or PBMCs.

Sequenced material: peripheral blood. The chain couples TRBV28 to TRBJ1-1; D is ambiguous. The source is a man aged 55 to 70 with active or convalescent COVID-19. The CDR3 nucleotides are TGTGCCAGCAGTTTTATGGCAAAAAACACTGAAGCTTTCTTT. Protein sequence: CASSFMAKNTEAFF.